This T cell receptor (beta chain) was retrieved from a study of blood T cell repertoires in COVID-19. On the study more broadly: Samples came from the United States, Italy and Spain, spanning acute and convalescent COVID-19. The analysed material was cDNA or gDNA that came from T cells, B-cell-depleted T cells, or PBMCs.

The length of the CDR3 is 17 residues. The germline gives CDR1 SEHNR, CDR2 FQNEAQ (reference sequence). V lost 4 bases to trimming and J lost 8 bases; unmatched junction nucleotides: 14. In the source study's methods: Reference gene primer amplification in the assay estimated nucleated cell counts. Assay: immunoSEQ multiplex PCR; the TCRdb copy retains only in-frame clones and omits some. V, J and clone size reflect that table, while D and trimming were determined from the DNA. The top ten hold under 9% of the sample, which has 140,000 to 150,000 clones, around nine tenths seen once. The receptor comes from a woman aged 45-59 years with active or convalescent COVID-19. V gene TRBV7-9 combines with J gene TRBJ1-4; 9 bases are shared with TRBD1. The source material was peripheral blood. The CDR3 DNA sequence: TGTGCCAGCAGCTCCACAGGGGGCGCAACAATCTACGAAAAACTGTTTTTT. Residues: CASSSTGGATIYEKLFF.